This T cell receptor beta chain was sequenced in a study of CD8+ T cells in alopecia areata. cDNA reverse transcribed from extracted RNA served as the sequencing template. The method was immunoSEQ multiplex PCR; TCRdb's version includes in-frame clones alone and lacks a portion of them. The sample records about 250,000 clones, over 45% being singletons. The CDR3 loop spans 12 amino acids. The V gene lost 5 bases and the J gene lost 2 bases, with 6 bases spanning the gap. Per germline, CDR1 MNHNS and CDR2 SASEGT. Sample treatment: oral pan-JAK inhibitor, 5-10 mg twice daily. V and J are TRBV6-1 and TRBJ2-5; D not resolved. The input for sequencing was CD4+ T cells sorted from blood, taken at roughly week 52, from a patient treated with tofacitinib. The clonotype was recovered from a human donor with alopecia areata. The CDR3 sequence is CASSSRQETQYF. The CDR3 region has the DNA TGTGCCAGCAGTTCGAGGCAAGAGACCCAGTACTTC.